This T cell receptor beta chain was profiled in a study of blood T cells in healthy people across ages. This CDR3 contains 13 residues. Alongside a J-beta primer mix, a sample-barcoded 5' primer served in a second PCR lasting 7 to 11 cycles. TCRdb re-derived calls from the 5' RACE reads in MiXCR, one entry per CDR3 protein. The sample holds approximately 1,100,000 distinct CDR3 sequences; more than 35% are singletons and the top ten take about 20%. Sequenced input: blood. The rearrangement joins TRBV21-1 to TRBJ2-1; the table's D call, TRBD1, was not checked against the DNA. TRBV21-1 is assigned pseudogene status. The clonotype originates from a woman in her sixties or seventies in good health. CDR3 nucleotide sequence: TGTGCCAGCGGAACAGGGGGAGGGAATGAGCAGTTCTTC. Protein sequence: CASGTGGGNEQFF.